Listed here are 13 T cell receptor beta chains from one sample, sequenced in a study of blood T cell repertoires in COVID-19. Some clones are missing from TCRdb's copy, which holds only in-frame ones; the method was immunoSEQ multiplex PCR. The profile covers roughly 150,000 clones, with around four fifths appearing a single time and about an eighth taken by the ten largest. The sample taken for sequencing was peripheral blood. The receptors originated from a man aged 65 to 79 who had recovered from COVID-19.

The CDR3 region has the DNA TGTGCCACCAGCAGAGATCGACTCCAGGGGGCTTCCTACGAGCAGTACTTC. Translated, it gives CATSRDRLQGASYEQYF. The gene calls are TRBV15 and TRBJ2-7, with 8 bases fitting TRBD1. Germline CDR1 and CDR2: LNHNV and YYDKDF (reference sequence). The CDR3 totals 17 residues. V was pared by 0 bases and J by 1 base, with 8 bases of the junction left unmatched.

In this sample, this clone turned up a few times. The chain employs TRBV10-3 and TRBJ1-2, with D possibly matching TRBD1 (5 bases). CDR1 and CDR2 (germline): ENHRY, SYGVKD. The CDR3 has 14 residues. V lost 3 bases, J lost 8 bases, and 16 bases lay in between. The chain's CDR3 is CAISERTGGEGYTF. CDR3 nucleotide sequence: TGTGCCATCAGTGAAAGGACGGGGGGAGAGGGCTACACCTTC.

This chain uses TRBV6-5 with TRBJ1-1, with D maybe TRBD1 (6 bases). This CDR3 is built from 16 residues. Deletions cut 0 bases from V and 0 bases from J, with 11 bases between. Germline CDR1 reads MNHEY; CDR2 reads SVGAGI. The DNA for the CDR3 is TGTGCCAGCAGTTACTCGCCGGGACACATGAACACTGAAGCTTTCTTT. Translation: CASSYSPGHMNTEAFF.

V is TRBV7-2 and J is TRBJ1-4; the match to TRBD1 covers 9 bases. Germline trimming cut 3 bases from V and 8 bases from J; bases unmatched to any gene: 4. In germline, CDR1 is SGHTA, CDR2 FQGNSA. This CDR3 region has 14 residues. CDR3 sequence (DNA): TGTGCCAGCAGCTTCTGGACAGGGGAAGAAAAACTGTTTTTT. As protein: CASSFWTGEEKLFF.

A few counts support this clone. In DNA form, the CDR3 reads TGTGCCTGGAGTGTCCCAGGACTAGCGGGAGGCCCTTCCTCCTACGAGCAGTACTTC. Translated: CAWSVPGLAGGPSSYEQYF. The chain recombines TRBV30 with TRBJ2-7; 14 nucleotides match TRBD2. CDR1 and CDR2 (germline): GTSNPN, SVGIG (reference sequence). The J segment lost 0 bases and the V segment lost 0 bases, leaving 10 bases of the junction unmatched. The length of the CDR3 is 19 residues.

This chain links TRBV28 with TRBJ2-7; 9 bases agree with TRBD1. Trimming cost V 6 bases and J 7 bases; bases outside gene matches: 13. CDR1 MDHEN and CDR2 SYDVKM come from the germline V gene. The CDR3 has 15 residues. As DNA, the CDR3 is TGTGCCAGCAGCAACGCCCCGGACAGGGGAAGAGAGCAGTACTTC. Encoded protein: CASSNAPDRGREQYF.

The rearrangement links TRBV2 to TRBJ2-5, with 9 bases aligning to TRBD2. CDR1 is SNHLY and CDR2 is FYNNEI in the germline V gene. Trimming took 1 base from V and 3 from J; bases not matched to a gene: 6. The CDR3 length is 16 residues. Here the CDR3 reads CASSEGLAGVKETQYF. The DNA for the CDR3 is TGTGCCAGCAGTGAAGGGTTAGCGGGGGTCAAAGAGACCCAGTACTTC.

V gene TRBV9 combines with J gene TRBJ2-1; 10 nucleotides align to TRBD2. This CDR3 spans 15 amino acids. In germline, CDR1 is SGDLS, CDR2 YYNGEE. The J segment lost 10 bases and the V segment lost 1 base, leaving 8 bases of the junction unmatched. CDR3 protein: CASSVQREGLSEQFF. Written as DNA, the CDR3 is TGTGCCAGCAGCGTACAGCGGGAGGGCCTTTCCGAGCAGTTCTTC. The whole variable domain, filled in from reference TRBV9 and TRBJ2-1, reads DSGVTQTPKHLITATGQRVTLRCSPRSGDLSVYWYQQSLDQGLQFLIQYYNGEERAKGNILERFSAQQFPDLHSELNLSSLELGDSALYFCASSVQREGLSEQFFGPGTRLTVL.

The rearrangement uses TRBV3-1 (or the pseudogene TRBV3-2) and TRBJ2-5, with D perhaps matching TRBD2 (5 bases). The CDR3 runs to 15 residues. V lost 2 bases, J lost 4 bases, and 14 bases lay in between. Germline V CDR1 and CDR2: LGHDT, YNNKEL (reference sequence). CDR3 sequence: CASSQMAGGGETQYF. As DNA, the CDR3 is TGTGCCAGCAGCCAAATGGCAGGCGGAGGAGAGACCCAGTACTTC.

The chain recombines TRBV28 with TRBJ2-1; TRBD2 matches at 14 bases. The CDR3 contains 16 residues. Germline CDR1 and CDR2: MDHEN and SYDVKM. The V segment lost 5 bases and the J segment 8 bases; nucleotides outside the gene matches: 8. CDR3 DNA: TGTGCCAGCAGTATATCCGGGACTAGCGGGAGATATGAGCAGTTCTTC. Residues: CASSISGTSGRYEQFF. Variable domain in full (rest from reference TRBV28 and TRBJ2-1): DVKVTQSSRYLVKRTGEKVFLECVQDMDHENMFWYRQDPGLGLRLIYFSYDVKMKEKGDIPEGYSVSREKKERFSLILESASTNQTSMYLCASSISGTSGRYEQFFGPGTRLTVL.

The V and J genes are TRBV20-1 and TRBJ2-5, with a possible D match to TRBD2 (6 bases). There are 14 residues in the CDR3. Germline V gives CDR1 DFQATT, CDR2 SNEGSKA (reference sequence). With 3 bases removed from V and 1 base from J, the gap between germline ends came to 12 bases. CDR3 DNA sequence: TGCAGTGCTAGTTCGGGGGACCCCCAAGAGACCCAGTACTTC. Translated, it gives CSASSGDPQETQYF.

In DNA form, the CDR3 reads TGTGCCAGCAGCTCGGATCCGGACACCCGGAATCAGCCCCAGCATTTT. As protein: CASSSDPDTRNQPQHF. The chain recombines TRBV5-4 with TRBJ1-5, with D possibly TRBD1 on 5 matching bases. This CDR3 has 16 amino acids. CDR1 and CDR2 from the germline V gene are SGHNT and YYREEE (reference sequence). Trimming took 3 bases from V and 4 from J, leaving 17 bases between them.

J is TRBJ2-7 and V is TRBV6-5, with D possibly matching TRBD1 (6 bases). The CDR3 consists of 16 residues. Trimming took off 2 bases at V and 5 bases at J, with 19 bases between the two ends. CDR1 is MNHEY and CDR2 is SVGAGI in the germline V gene. For the CDR3, the DNA is TGTGCCAGCAGTTACACAGACAGGCCATCCTTTGACGAGCAGTACTTC. It translates to CASSYTDRPSFDEQYF.